The table lists the clone carrying this TCR beta chain with a few counts. The data were taken from a study of spatial heterogeneity in lung cancer. TCRdb fed the 5' RACE reads into MiXCR, producing one record per CDR3 protein. The sample lists nearly 95,000 distinct CDR3 sequences, just under 20% occurring once. Germline V gene data show CDR1 as MGHRA and CDR2 as YSYEKL. Trimming cost V 0 bases and J 5 bases, with 10 bases left between them. There are 14 residues in the CDR3. The time point was: blood at routine non-recurrence follow-up after resection. TCRs were sequenced from unsorted whole RNA of tumor, nontumor lung or PBMC.

V usage is TRBV4-1 and J usage is TRBJ1-2; D is ambiguous. The clonotype was recovered from a male donor with early-stage non-small cell lung cancer. The material sequenced was PBMCs, taken at follow-up. DNA of the CDR3: TGCGCCAGCAGCCAAGAAGGACCGCCTTATGGCTACACCTTC. This encodes CASSQEGPPYGYTF.